What follows are 26 T cell receptor beta chains derived from one specimen sequenced in a study of T cell repertoires in cytomegalovirus infection. TCRdb itself ran the reads through MiXCR, one entry per CDR3 protein. The data contain 650,000 to 900,000 distinct CDR3 sequences, roughly 29% of them singletons. For these receptors, no antigen is known. The sample in question was cultured CD8+ T cells from PBMCs, obtained from culture after CMV antigen stimulation. These receptor sequences come from a human donor in good health (CMV status not recorded). Some clones in this sample may be carry-over from other donors' samples.

The V gene is TRBV6-2 or TRBV6-3, the J gene TRBJ2-3; D gene uncertain. Germline values: CDR1 MNHEY, CDR2 SVGEGT. Trimming left V 2 bases short and J 6 bases short, with 9 bases between. This CDR3 has 13 amino acids. The CDR3 coding sequence is TGTGCCAGCAGTTACCTTATATTGGATACGCAGTATTTT. This codes for CASSYLILDTQYF.

This chain connects TRBV10-3 to TRBJ2-2; TRBD2 matches at 7 bases. The CDR3 is 19 residues long. J gave up 1 base and V 0 bases, and 11 bases lay outside the gene matches. Germline V lookup: CDR1 ENHRY, CDR2 SYGVKD. The CDR3 nucleotides read TGTGCCATCAGTGAGTCGGGAACTCTAGCGGATCTGAACACCGGGGAGCTGTTTTTT. Residues: CAISESGTLADLNTGELFF.

CDR3 protein: CASSLEPRREKLFF. CDR3 nucleotide sequence: TGTGCCAGCAGTTTAGAGCCCAGGCGTGAAAAACTGTTTTTT. The rearrangement uses TRBV27 and TRBJ1-4; D unclear. Deletions cut 2 bases from V and 7 bases from J, with 11 bases between. CDR1 and CDR2 (germline): MNHEY, SMNVEV (reference sequence). The CDR3 spans 14 residues.

The chain is built from TRBV27 and TRBJ1-3; D ambiguous. V lost 6 bases to trimming and J lost 2 bases, with 11 bases between them. The germline V gene encodes CDR1 MNHEY and CDR2 SMNVEV (reference sequence). This CDR3 comprises 14 residues. CDR3 loop: CASSSLATGNTIYF. CDR3 coding DNA: TGTGCCAGCAGCTCACTGGCCACTGGAAACACCATATATTTT.

V gene TRBV5-6 combines with J gene TRBJ2-7; D possibly uses TRBD1 or TRBD2 (5 bases each). The V and J ends lost 5 bases and 4 bases respectively, with 13 bases between them. The CDR3 is 13 amino acids. Germline CDR1 is SGHDT and CDR2 is YYEEEE. DNA of the CDR3: TGTGCCAGCAGTCCGGGACCAGGGTACGAGCAGTACGTC. This codes for CASSPGPGYEQYV.

This chain connects TRBV19 to TRBJ1-1, with D possibly matching TRBD1 (5 bases). The CDR3 spans 14 residues. The ends were cut back, 3 bases at V and 3 bases at J, with 11 bases in the middle. The germline V gene encodes CDR1 LNHDA and CDR2 SQIVND (reference sequence). The CDR3 coding sequence is TGTGCCAGTAGTATTGGGGGTACGTACACTGAAGCTTTCTTT. Translating gives CASSIGGTYTEAFF.

This rearrangement joins TRBV9 to TRBJ1-1, with 11 bases matching TRBD1. CDR1 and CDR2 from the germline V gene are SGDLS and YYNGEE. The CDR3 has 16 residues. V gave up 0 bases and J gave up 6 bases; unmatched junction bases: 7. The chain's CDR3 is CASSVVGQGARAEAFF. CDR3 nucleotide sequence: TGTGCCAGCAGCGTAGTTGGACAGGGGGCGCGGGCTGAAGCTTTCTTT.

In its sample, this clonotype was seen a few times. The CDR3 is CATFPPGGEQFF. DNA of the CDR3: TGTGCCACCTTCCCGCCCGGGGGAGAGCAGTTCTTC. This rearrangement joins TRBV6-1 to TRBJ2-1; D perhaps matches TRBD2 (6 bases). Trimming shortened V by 10 bases and J by 10 bases, and 17 bases separated the two germline ends. Germline CDR1 reads MNHNS; CDR2 reads SASEGT. This CDR3 comprises 12 residues.

V gene TRBV7-2 combines with J gene TRBJ1-2; D is unclear. CDR1 SGHTA and CDR2 FQGNSA come from the germline V gene. Trimming shortened V by 5 bases and J by 8 bases, and 12 bases separated the two germline ends. This CDR3 is built from 12 residues. The CDR3 bases are TGTGCCAGCAGCAGACCGGAGGGAGGCTACACCTTC. Translated, it gives CASSRPEGGYTF.

This chain uses TRBV6-2 or TRBV6-3 with TRBJ1-3; D may be TRBD1 (6 bases). Germline CDR1 reads MNHEY; CDR2 reads SVGEGT. The CDR3 runs to 17 residues. The V end was cut by 5 bases, the J end by 0 bases, with 17 bases between. DNA for the CDR3: TGTGCCAGCAGTCCTCCTTGGACAGAAATCTCTGGAAACACCATATATTTT. Amino acids: CASSPPWTEISGNTIYF.

This rearrangement joins TRBV7-6 to TRBJ2-7; D uncertain. Deletions cut 5 bases from V and 7 bases from J, with 24 bases between. Germline CDR1 is SGHVS and CDR2 is FNYEAQ. There are 16 residues in the CDR3. In DNA form, the CDR3 reads TGTGCCAGCAGCCCCCCGGTGGCAGCCAGAAGGTGGGAGCAGTACTTC. It translates to CASSPPVAARRWEQYF.

This chain connects TRBV2 to TRBJ2-2; possibly TRBD2 for D (5 bases). Germline assignment: CDR1 SNHLY and CDR2 FYNNEI. Trimming cost V 4 bases and J 3 bases, with 12 bases left between them. This CDR3 is 15 amino acids long. The CDR3 bases are TGTGCCAGCAGTGGGCGGGCTCAGGACACCGGGGAGCTGTTTTTT. It yields the protein CASSGRAQDTGELFF.

This clonotype was observed a few times. This chain uses TRBV27 with TRBJ2-1, with D possibly matching TRBD2 (5 bases). The CDR3 spans 15 residues. Germline lookup yields CDR1 MNHEY and CDR2 SMNVEV (reference sequence). Trimming removed 3 bases from V and 3 bases from J, with 12 bases in between. CDR3 protein: CASSFEGSLYNEQFF. Written as DNA, the CDR3 is TGTGCCAGCAGTTTTGAGGGTTCCCTCTACAATGAGCAGTTCTTC.

The sample holds many counts of this clonotype. This chain joins TRBV7-9 and TRBJ1-2; D may be TRBD1 (5 bases). The V and J ends lost 5 bases and 2 bases respectively, with 18 bases between them. Germline V lookup: CDR1 SEHNR, CDR2 FQNEAQ (reference sequence). This CDR3 contains 16 residues. The CDR3 reads CASSANHWGENYGYTF. In DNA form, the CDR3 reads TGTGCCAGCAGCGCGAATCATTGGGGCGAGAACTATGGCTACACCTTC.

This chain joins TRBV13 and TRBJ1-2, with D possibly being TRBD1 (5 bases). There are 17 residues in the CDR3. Trimming pared 5 bases from V and 8 bases from J, leaving 27 bases between. Germline V CDR1 and CDR2: PRHDT, FYEKMQ (reference sequence). In DNA, the CDR3 is TGTGCCAGCAGCACCGGCTTAGGGGTTTCGCTTATTGAGGGCTACACCTTC. Translation gives CASSTGLGVSLIEGYTF. Complete variable domain (other parts from reference TRBV13 and TRBJ1-2): AAGVIQSPRHLIKEKRETATLKCYPIPRHDTVYWYQQGPGQDPQFLISFYEKMQSDKGSIPDRFSAQQFSDYHSELNMSSLELGDSALYFCASSTGLGVSLIEGYTFGSGTRLTVV.

This clonotype was found a few times. V gene TRBV24-1 combines with J gene TRBJ2-3, with TRBD1 as a possible D gene (6 bases). V dropped 2 bases and J dropped 3 bases, with 23 bases sitting between them. The CDR3 covers 19 residues. CDR1 and CDR2 from the germline V gene are KGHDR and SFDVKD. CDR3 protein: CATSDSTLDSGVGTDTQYF. Here the CDR3 DNA reads TGTGCCACCAGTGATTCGACCCTGGACAGTGGGGTCGGAACAGATACGCAGTATTTT.

This clonotype was counted between two and nine times. The CDR3 here is CASRMRLAGTDTQYF. The CDR3 DNA follows: TGTGCCAGCAGAATGCGCTTGGCGGGCACAGATACGCAGTATTTT. The chain employs TRBV7-9 and TRBJ2-3; D unclear. Trimming cost V 6 bases and J 1 base, with 14 bases left between them. Germline assignment: CDR1 SEHNR and CDR2 FQNEAQ (reference sequence). The CDR3 has 15 amino acids.

This clonotype was observed a handful of times. The J gene is TRBJ2-7, the V gene TRBV20-1, with a weak D call TRBD2 (5 bases). CDR3 length equals 14 residues. In germline, CDR1 is DFQATT, CDR2 SNEGSKA (reference sequence). Deletions cut 5 bases from V and 2 bases from J, with 16 bases between. CDR3 nucleotide sequence: TGCAGTGCTCAACCCGGGTTGAGGGCCTACGAGCAGTACGTC. This gives the protein CSAQPGLRAYEQYV.

This clonotype was recorded many times. The gene calls are TRBV7-6 and TRBJ2-3, with a weak D call TRBD2 (7 bases). The CDR3 covers 19 residues. The V gene lost 3 bases and the J gene lost 0 bases, with 22 bases spanning the gap. Germline V lookup: CDR1 SGHVS, CDR2 FNYEAQ. CDR3 region: CASSLARGARDSSTDTQYF. As DNA, the CDR3 is TGTGCCAGCAGCTTGGCCCGGGGGGCTCGAGATTCTAGCACAGATACGCAGTATTTT.

The rearrangement links TRBV28 to TRBJ2-3, with unresolved D. Germline V gives CDR1 MDHEN, CDR2 SYDVKM. There are 15 residues in the CDR3. The V end lost 8 bases, the J end lost 0 bases, and 15 bases lay between the germline ends. The CDR3 is CASAPRITSTDTQYF. DNA of the CDR3: TGTGCCAGCGCTCCCCGCATTACTAGCACAGATACGCAGTATTTT.

This chain links TRBV12-3 or TRBV12-4 with TRBJ1-2; possibly TRBD1 for D (5 bases). V was cut by 7 bases and J by 0 bases, with 6 bases left in between. The CDR3 contains 12 residues. CDR3 coding DNA: TGTGCCAGCACGGACACTAACTATGGCTACACCTTC. Its protein is CASTDTNYGYTF.

The chain uses TRBV27 and TRBJ1-4, with D possibly TRBD1 on 5 matching bases. Trimming took off 5 bases at V and 7 bases at J, with 23 bases between the two ends. CDR1 MNHEY and CDR2 SMNVEV come from the germline V gene (reference sequence). The CDR3 has 17 amino acids. CDR3 in amino acids: CASSPFYSGELGEKLFF. The DNA for the CDR3 is TGTGCCAGCAGTCCTTTCTACTCGGGGGAACTGGGTGAAAAACTGTTTTTT.

At least ten counts were recorded for this clonotype. The rearrangement links TRBV5-5 to TRBJ1-1; 9 bases are shared with TRBD1. Trimming took 3 bases from V and 4 from J; bases not matched to a gene: 4. The CDR3 loop spans 14 amino acids. Germline CDR1 reads SGHKS; CDR2 reads YYEKEE (reference sequence). In DNA form, the CDR3 reads TGTGCCAGCAGCTCCGGGACAGGGTCCACTGAAGCTTTCTTT. This translates into CASSSGTGSTEAFF.

This rearrangement joins TRBV19 to TRBJ2-1; 9 bases fit TRBD1. The CDR3 runs to 15 residues. Germline V gene data show CDR1 as LNHDA and CDR2 as SQIVND (reference sequence). V was clipped by 6 bases and J by 8 bases; unmatched bases: 11. In nucleotides, the CDR3 is TGTGCCAGTAGCCAACACAGGGGGCGGTGGGATGAGCAGTTCTTC. It encodes CASSQHRGRWDEQFF.

This clonotype was found a few times. This chain links TRBV6-5 with TRBJ2-3, with D unclear. The CDR3 has 13 amino acids. The germline V gene encodes CDR1 MNHEY and CDR2 SVGAGI. Deletions cut 0 bases from V and 4 bases from J, with 5 bases between. The CDR3 region is CASSYSTADTQYF. DNA of the CDR3: TGTGCCAGCAGTTACTCGACGGCAGATACGCAGTATTTT.

A few counts support this clonotype. The rearrangement links TRBV7-6 to TRBJ2-3, with D perhaps given as TRBD1 or TRBD2 (5 bases each). V was cut by 5 bases and J by 7 bases, with 16 bases left in between. CDR1 SGHVS and CDR2 FNYEAQ come from the germline V gene. This CDR3 is built from 14 residues. The DNA of the CDR3 is TGTGCCAGCAGCCCGGGACCAGAGGGGAATACGCAGTATTTT. Protein sequence: CASSPGPEGNTQYF.